These 27 T cell receptor beta chains originate from one sample sequenced in a study of regulatory T cells in long-lasting Graves disease. Sequencing libraries for TCR beta were prepared with iRepertoire HTBI primers and Arm-PCR of CDR3 regions. TCRdb reanalysed the multiplex PCR reads using MiXCR and keeps one entry per CDR3 protein. The data contain more than 300,000 distinct CDR3 sequences, roughly 24% of them seen just once; the ten biggest clones take up 25% to 30%. Described time point: persistent/refractory GD, antithyroid drugs over 5 years with positive TRAb. Generation of the TCR library employed RNA extracted from PBMCs. Sequences were derived from peripheral blood mononuclear cells (PBMCs), sampled when the disease was refractory, from a patient treated with antithyroid drugs. These TCRs come from a woman aged 40-49 years with Graves disease.

This clonotype was seen ten or more times. The chain combines TRBV29-1 with TRBJ2-5, with TRBD1 identical over 7 bases. The CDR3 spans 13 residues. Trimming at V came to 1 base and at J to 5 bases, leaving 4 bases not matched to a gene. Germline V lookup: CDR1 SQVTM, CDR2 ANQGSEA. For the CDR3, the DNA is TGCAGCGTTGAAGTTATAGGGGGCGAGACCCAGTACTTC. Encoded protein: CSVEVIGGETQYF.

This clonotype was seen ten or more times. V and J are TRBV7-9 and TRBJ2-5; possibly TRBD1 for D (5 bases). This CDR3 region has 16 residues. V dropped 1 base and J dropped 1 base, with 13 bases sitting between them. CDR1 and CDR2 (germline): SEHNR, FQNEAQ (reference sequence). The chain's CDR3 is CASSLVWQGAQETQYF. In nucleotides, the CDR3 is TGTGCCAGCAGCTTAGTGTGGCAGGGTGCCCAAGAGACCCAGTACTTC.

This clonotype occurred a few times. The chain recombines TRBV5-1 with TRBJ2-7; 7 positions agree with TRBD1. Germline CDR1 reads SGHRS; CDR2 reads YFSETQ. CDR3 length: 14 residues. J was trimmed by 2 bases and V by 3 bases; bases with no gene match: 5. The chain's CDR3 is CASSSYTGAYEQYF. CDR3 bases: TGCGCCAGCAGCTCCTATACAGGGGCCTACGAGCAGTACTTC.

This sequence joins TRBV29-1 and TRBJ2-7; D not resolved. Germline V gene sequence: CDR1 SQVTM, CDR2 ANQGSEA. CDR3 length: 12 residues. Trimming took off 4 bases at V and 5 bases at J, with 12 bases between the two ends. CDR3 coding DNA: TGCAGCGTTGGGCGGCTTGCCGACGAGCAGTACTTC. Translating it yields CSVGRLADEQYF.

The CDR3, as DNA: TGTGCCAGCAGCTTAAGCAGGGGCGCTAATGAAAAACTGTTTTTT. Its translation is CASSLSRGANEKLFF. This chain connects TRBV7-2 to TRBJ1-4, with D perhaps matching TRBD1 (6 bases). V lost 2 bases, J lost 3 bases, and 10 bases lay in between. Germline loops: CDR1 SGHTA, CDR2 FQGNSA. This CDR3 spans 15 amino acids.

The CDR3 nucleotides read TGTGCCTGGGAGGAAAAACTGTTTTTT. Amino acid sequence: CAWEEKLFF. V is TRBV30 and J is TRBJ1-4; D gene uncertain. The germline V and J ends were trimmed by 5 bases and 8 bases, with 3 bases remaining between them. There are 9 residues in the CDR3. Germline V gene lookup returns CDR1 GTSNPN and CDR2 SVGIG (reference sequence).

This clonotype has at least ten counts. This chain links TRBV27 with TRBJ2-2, with D perhaps given as TRBD1 or TRBD2 (5 bases each). Germline CDR1 and CDR2: MNHEY and SMNVEV (reference sequence). Trimming left V 1 base short and J 4 bases short, with 13 bases between. The CDR3 runs to 16 residues. CDR3 loop: CASSLFGDHLTGELFF. DNA of the CDR3: TGTGCCAGCAGTTTATTTGGGGACCATCTCACCGGGGAGCTGTTTTTT.

This clonotype was seen a handful of times. The chain has TRBV7-3 and TRBJ1-1; 9 nucleotides align to TRBD1. J was trimmed by 1 base and V by 5 bases; bases with no gene match: 5. The CDR3 totals 15 residues. Per germline, CDR1 SGHTA and CDR2 FQGTGA. This chain's CDR3 is CASSKTGGSNTEAFF. CDR3 in DNA: TGTGCCAGCAGCAAAACAGGGGGCTCGAACACTGAAGCTTTCTTT. Looking up the rest from reference TRBV7-3 and TRBJ1-1 gives the full variable domain: GAGVSQTPSNKVTEKGKYVELRCDPISGHTALYWYRQSLGQGPEFLIYFQGTGAADDSGLPNDRFFAVRPEGSVSTLKIQRTERGDSAVYLCASSKTGGSNTEAFFGQGTRLTVV.

The chain has TRBV27 and TRBJ2-2; D may be TRBD2 (6 bases). The germline V and J ends were trimmed by 7 bases and 3 bases, with 9 bases remaining between them. Per germline, CDR1 MNHEY and CDR2 SMNVEV (reference sequence). This CDR3 has 13 amino acids. The chain's CDR3 is CASNGRYTGELFF. CDR3 DNA: TGTGCCAGCAACGGGAGATACACCGGGGAGCTGTTTTTT.

On this clonotype: One base separates it from a far larger clone, so it is likely a read error. Because it lacks the conserved phenylalanine or tryptophan at the end, this CDR3 is likely a read error. This rearrangement joins TRBV27 to TRBJ1-1, with TRBD1 as a possible D gene (6 bases). V dropped 4 bases and J dropped 2 bases, with 23 bases sitting between them. CDR3 length equals 18 residues. Germline lookup yields CDR1 MNHEY and CDR2 SMNVEV (reference sequence). CDR3 bases: TGTGCCAGCAGTTCCTTCCCAAAAGCAGGACAGCGAAACACTGAAGCTTTCTCT. Its protein product is CASSSFPKAGQRNTEAFS.

The chain employs TRBV11-2 and TRBJ1-5, with 7 bases lining up with TRBD1. This CDR3 has 15 amino acids. Germline-derived CDR1 and CDR2 are SGHAT and FQNNGV. J gave up 6 bases and V 6 bases, and 11 bases lay outside the gene matches. The CDR3 loop reads CASSPQGVSPQPQHF. CDR3 coding DNA: TGTGCCAGCAGTCCCCAGGGGGTATCCCCTCAGCCCCAGCATTTT. Full variable domain (rest looked up from reference TRBV11-2 and TRBJ1-5): EAGVAQSPRYKIIEKRQSVAFWCNPISGHATLYWYQQILGQGPKLLIQFQNNGVVDDSQLPKDRFSAERLKGVDSTLKIQPAKLEDSAVYLCASSPQGVSPQPQHFGDGTRLSIL.

This clonotype was counted at least ten times. The chain joins TRBV2 to TRBJ1-4, with 7 bases lining up with TRBD1. CDR1 and CDR2 (germline): SNHLY, FYNNEI. With V trimmed by 1 base and J by 8 bases, 13 bases remained unmatched. The CDR3 sequence is 17 residues long. As DNA, the CDR3 is TGTGCCAGCAGTGAAGTTGGAGGGGGCCCGGTGGGGGAAAAACTGTTTTTT. It codes for CASSEVGGGPVGEKLFF.

This clonotype has a handful of counts. V gene TRBV7-9 combines with J gene TRBJ1-2; a weak D match, TRBD1 (5 bases). V lost 3 bases, J lost 4 bases, and 15 bases lay in between. The germline gives CDR1 SEHNR, CDR2 FQNEAQ (reference sequence). The length of the CDR3 is 15 residues. The CDR3 loop is CASSLGLPQGYGYTF. CDR3 nucleotides: TGTGCCAGCAGCTTGGGACTGCCTCAGGGCTATGGCTACACCTTC. The entire variable domain, with the rest obtained from reference TRBV7-9 and TRBJ1-2, is as follows: DTGVSQNPRHKITKRGQNVTFRCDPISEHNRLYWYRQTLGQGPEFLTYFQNEAQLEKSRLLSDRFSAERPKGSFSTLEIQRTEQGDSAMYLCASSLGLPQGYGYTFGSGTRLTVV.

This clonotype was seen ten or more times. V usage is TRBV6-5 and J usage is TRBJ2-1; a possible D gene is TRBD1 (6 bases). The ends were cut back, 0 bases at V and 10 bases at J, with 7 bases in the middle. Germline-derived CDR1 and CDR2 are MNHEY and SVGAGI. The CDR3 is 12 amino acids. CDR3 amino acids: CASSYSGTEQFF. In nucleotides, the CDR3 is TGTGCCAGCAGTTACTCCGGGACAGAGCAGTTCTTC.

A few counts support this clonotype. The genes are TRBV10-3 and TRBJ1-1, with TRBD1 matching over 10 bases. Unmatched junction bases numbered 10, after V lost 10 bases and J lost 5 bases. The CDR3 sequence is 14 residues long. Germline values: CDR1 ENHRY, CDR2 SYGVKD. CDR3 sequence reads: CATYDGQGVTEAFF. The CDR3, as DNA: TGTGCCACCTACGACGGACAGGGGGTTACTGAAGCTTTCTTT.

Turning to this clonotype: A junction boundary mismatches the germline segment, possibly from a read error. The V call is TRBV20-1, the J call TRBJ2-7, with TRBD2 as a possible D gene (5 bases). Per germline, CDR1 DFQATT and CDR2 SNEGSKA (reference sequence). The CDR3 is made up of 15 amino acids. DNA of the CDR3: TGCAGTGTTAGAGATTGGGCTAGCCCGAAATACGAGCAGTACTTC. Its protein product is CSVRDWASPKYEQYF.

This clonotype was detected many times. The chain uses TRBV28 and TRBJ1-1; no reliable D call. V lost 2 bases and J lost 7, with 8 bases in between. This CDR3 has 12 residues. Germline V CDR1 and CDR2: MDHEN, SYDVKM. CDR3 amino acids: CASSLPGIEAFF. The CDR3, as DNA: TGTGCCAGCAGTTTACCCGGAATTGAAGCTTTCTTT.

The sample holds many counts of this clonotype. V gene TRBV27 combines with J gene TRBJ1-2; D might be TRBD1 (5 bases). CDR1 MNHEY and CDR2 SMNVEV come from the germline V gene (reference sequence). V was cut by 2 bases and J by 5 bases, with 24 bases left in between. The CDR3 runs to 18 residues. The CDR3 nucleotides are TGTGCCAGCAGTTTAATGGGGGGACGGTTGGGAGGGATATATGGCTACACCTTC. The encoded protein is CASSLMGGRLGGIYGYTF.

This clonotype was detected only a few times. V is TRBV9 and J is TRBJ2-7; TRBD2 aligns across 7 bases. Germline lookup yields CDR1 SGDLS and CDR2 YYNGEE. J lost 11 bases, V lost 4 bases, and 12 bases had no gene match. CDR3 size: 13 residues. The CDR3 loop reads CASSPGGGREKYF. CDR3 DNA: TGTGCCAGCAGCCCCGGAGGAGGGAGGGAGAAGTACTTC.

The V call is TRBV3-1, the J call TRBJ1-1; TRBD1 might be the D (5 bases). Trimming stripped 1 base from V and 4 bases from J, with 16 bases between. Germline loops: CDR1 LGHDT, CDR2 YNNKEL (reference sequence). CDR3 length: 16 residues. The CDR3 reads CASSQVTGAAGTEAFF. CDR3 nucleotides: TGTGCCAGCAGCCAAGTAACCGGGGCTGCTGGCACTGAAGCTTTCTTT.

The V gene is TRBV2, the J gene TRBJ2-5, with no clear D. CDR1 SNHLY and CDR2 FYNNEI come from the germline V gene. The V and J ends lost 5 bases and 10 bases respectively, with 11 bases between them. CDR3 size: 11 residues. This CDR3 is CASSPSRHQYF. The CDR3 bases are TGTGCCAGCAGTCCCAGTCGTCACCAGTACTTC.

This clonotype has ten or more counts. The chain carries TRBV7-3 and TRBJ2-2; TRBD2 matches at 16 bases. Germline V gene data show CDR1 as SGHTA and CDR2 as FQGTGA. CDR3 length: 19 residues. V was clipped by 4 bases and J by 7 bases; unmatched bases: 12. This chain's CDR3 is CASSYYPPGLAGGIGELFF. The CDR3 nucleotides are TGTGCCAGCAGCTACTACCCTCCGGGACTAGCGGGAGGGATCGGGGAGCTGTTTTTT.

Only one count was recorded for this clonotype. A much more abundant neighbour one base away suggests this may be a read error. The chain uses TRBV28 and TRBJ2-4, with D possibly TRBD1 on 6 matching bases. CDR3 length: 18 amino acids. With 8 bases removed from V and 1 base from J, the gap between germline ends came to 24 bases. Germline loops: CDR1 MDHEN, CDR2 SYDVKM. The CDR3: CASGRSPKFQGAKNIQYF. CDR3 nucleotides: TGTGCCAGCGGTCGCTCCCCGAAGTTCCAGGGGGCCAAAAACATTCAGTACTTC. The full variable domain, in which reference TRBV28 and TRBJ2-4 provide the parts outside the CDR3, is DVKVTQSSRYLVKRTGEKVFLECVQDMDHENMFWYRQDPGLGLRLIYFSYDVKMKEKGDIPEGYSVSREKKERFSLILESASTNQTSMYLCASGRSPKFQGAKNIQYFGAGTRLSVL.

This sequence joins TRBV19 and TRBJ1-1, with D maybe TRBD1 (5 bases). Trimming cost V 10 bases and J 1 base, with 16 bases left between them. CDR3 size: 14 residues. Germline V gene sequence: CDR1 LNHDA, CDR2 SQIVND (reference sequence). This chain's CDR3 is CATSQWQGNTEAFF. The CDR3 region has the DNA TGTGCCACCTCCCAATGGCAGGGGAACACTGAAGCTTTCTTT.

Of note for this clonotype: Since a much larger clone is just one base distant, this may be a read error. The chain has TRBV12-3 or TRBV12-4 and TRBJ2-4; the D gene is possibly TRBD1 (6 bases). This CDR3 contains 14 residues. The CDR3 reads CASSMGARRHIQNF. CDR3 DNA: TGTGCCAGCAGCATGGGGGCCCGAAGGCACATTCAGAACTTC.

The chain links TRBV9 to TRBJ2-1; TRBD2 matches at 9 bases. This CDR3 contains 15 residues. Germline V gives CDR1 SGDLS, CDR2 YYNGEE. Trimming at V came to 0 bases and at J to 5 bases, leaving 3 bases not matched to a gene. CDR3 sequence (DNA): TGTGCCAGCAGCGTAGGAGCTAGCGGGAACAATGAGCAGTTCTTC. Translation: CASSVGASGNNEQFF.

The J gene is TRBJ1-5, the V gene TRBV12-3 or TRBV12-4, with D possibly TRBD1 on 5 matching bases. The CDR3 totals 11 residues. Trimming pared 6 bases from V and 9 bases from J, leaving 9 bases between. The CDR3 region has the DNA TGTGCCAGCAGCTCCGGGGGGCCCCAGCATTTT. The encoded protein is CASSSGGPQHF.